The 5 T cell receptor beta chains listed next were all sequenced from one sample in a study of PD-L1 blockade in urothelial cancer (TCRdb year 2017). Library preparation was by the immunoSEQ multiplex PCR assay. In its TCRdb copy, this immuneACCESS table keeps in-frame sequences only and misses some clones. Where compared with another copy, unresolved V genes explain less than half of these, and the others have no known cause. The sample table contains around 120,000 clones; only one count was recorded for approximately 85% of them. The leading ten clones occupy more than 2% of the sample. The sample consisted of PBMCs, taken around atezolizumab (anti-PD-L1) treatment. These receptors all stem from a man aged 45-65 years with urothelial cancer.

V usage is TRBV15 and J usage is TRBJ2-7, with a weak D call TRBD2 (6 bases). CDR1 is LNHNV and CDR2 is YYDKDF in the germline V gene (reference sequence). The V end lost 0 bases, the J end lost 4 bases, and 13 bases lay between the germline ends. This CDR3 contains 15 residues. CDR3 nucleotides: TGTGCCACCAGCAGAGAGGGTAGCGGAGAATACGAGCAGTACTTC. The encoded protein is CATSREGSGEYEQYF.

The chain couples TRBV5-8 to TRBJ1-2; 8 bases are shared with TRBD1. This CDR3 is 14 amino acids long. CDR1 is SGHTS and CDR2 is YDEGEE in the germline V gene. V lost 4 bases, J lost 4 bases, and 6 bases stayed unmatched. DNA for the CDR3: TGTGCCAGCAGCCCGACAGGGGACAGCTATGGCTACACCTTC. Amino acid sequence: CASSPTGDSYGYTF.

CDR3 sequence reads: CASKDRGGYTF. As DNA, the CDR3 is TGTGCCAGTAAAGATCGGGGGGGCTACACCTTC. The chain joins TRBV19 to TRBJ1-2, with D perhaps TRBD1 (5 bases). There are 11 residues in the CDR3. CDR1 and CDR2 from the germline V gene are LNHDA and SQIVND (reference sequence). The V gene lost 7 bases and the J gene lost 8 bases, with 11 bases spanning the gap. The full variable domain, its missing parts supplied by reference TRBV19 and TRBJ1-2, is DGGITQSPKYLFRKEGQNVTLSCEQNLNHDAMYWYRQDPGQGLRLIYYSQIVNDFQKGDIAEGYSVSREKKESFPLTVTSAQKNPTAFYLCASKDRGGYTFGSGTRLTVV.

The chain uses TRBV6-1 and TRBJ1-1; 10 bases map to TRBD1. The CDR3 length is 15 residues. In germline, CDR1 is MNHNS, CDR2 SASEGT. With 5 bases clipped from V and 6 bases from J, the junction kept 9 bases outside the gene matches. The chain's CDR3 is CASSQTGTGVSEAFF. CDR3 bases: TGTGCCAGCAGTCAAACCGGGACAGGGGTATCTGAAGCTTTCTTT.

V gene TRBV7-6 combines with J gene TRBJ2-1, with 14 bases that match TRBD2. Germline loops: CDR1 SGHVS, CDR2 FNYEAQ. CDR3 length: 16 residues. The ends lost 4 bases at V and 9 bases at J; junction bases unmatched: 8. Here the CDR3 reads CASSSPGTSGSTEQFF. The CDR3 DNA is TGTGCCAGCAGCTCCCCCGGGACTAGCGGGAGTACTGAGCAGTTCTTC.